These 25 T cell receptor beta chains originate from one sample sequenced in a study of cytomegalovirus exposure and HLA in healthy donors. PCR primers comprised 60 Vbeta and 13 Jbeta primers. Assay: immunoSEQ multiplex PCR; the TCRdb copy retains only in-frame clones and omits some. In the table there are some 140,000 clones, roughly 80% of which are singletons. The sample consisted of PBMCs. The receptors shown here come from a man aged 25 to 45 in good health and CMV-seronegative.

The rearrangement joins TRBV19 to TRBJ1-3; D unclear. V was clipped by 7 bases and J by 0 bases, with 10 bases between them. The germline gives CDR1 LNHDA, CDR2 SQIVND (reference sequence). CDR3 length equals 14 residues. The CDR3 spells CASTGVISGNTIYF. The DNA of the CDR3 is TGTGCCAGTACCGGGGTAATCTCTGGAAACACCATATATTTT.

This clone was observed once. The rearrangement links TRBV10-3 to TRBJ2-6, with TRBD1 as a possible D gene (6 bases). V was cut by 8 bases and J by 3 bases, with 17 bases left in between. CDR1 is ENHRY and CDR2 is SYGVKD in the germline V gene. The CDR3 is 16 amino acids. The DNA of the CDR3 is TGTGCCATCCGCCCAGATGACAGGTATGGGGCCAACGTCCTGACTTTC. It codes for CAIRPDDRYGANVLTF.

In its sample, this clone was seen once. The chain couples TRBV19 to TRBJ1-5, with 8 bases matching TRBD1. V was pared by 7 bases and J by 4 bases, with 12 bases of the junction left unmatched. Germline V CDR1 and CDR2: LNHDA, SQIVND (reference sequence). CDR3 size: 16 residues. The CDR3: CASMRTGRDPNQPQHF. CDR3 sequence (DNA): TGTGCCAGTATGCGGACAGGGAGAGATCCTAATCAGCCCCAGCATTTT.

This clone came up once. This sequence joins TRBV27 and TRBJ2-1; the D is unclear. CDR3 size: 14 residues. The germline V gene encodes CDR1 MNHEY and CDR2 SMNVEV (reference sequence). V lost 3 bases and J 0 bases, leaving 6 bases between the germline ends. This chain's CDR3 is CASSFLSSYNEQFF. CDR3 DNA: TGTGCCAGCAGTTTCCTGTCCTCCTACAATGAGCAGTTCTTC.

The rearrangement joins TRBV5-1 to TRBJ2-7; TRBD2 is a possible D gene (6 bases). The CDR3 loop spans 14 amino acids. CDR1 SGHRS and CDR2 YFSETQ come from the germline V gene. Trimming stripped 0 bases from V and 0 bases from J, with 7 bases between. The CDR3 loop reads CASSLVGGSYEQYF. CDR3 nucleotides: TGCGCCAGCAGCTTGGTCGGGGGCTCCTACGAGCAGTACTTC.

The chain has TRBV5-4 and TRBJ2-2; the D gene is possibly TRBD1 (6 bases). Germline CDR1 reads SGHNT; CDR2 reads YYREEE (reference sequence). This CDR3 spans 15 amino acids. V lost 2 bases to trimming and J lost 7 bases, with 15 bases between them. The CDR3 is CASSLLGTKNGELFF. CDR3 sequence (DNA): TGTGCCAGCAGCTTACTCGGGACAAAGAACGGGGAGCTGTTTTTT.

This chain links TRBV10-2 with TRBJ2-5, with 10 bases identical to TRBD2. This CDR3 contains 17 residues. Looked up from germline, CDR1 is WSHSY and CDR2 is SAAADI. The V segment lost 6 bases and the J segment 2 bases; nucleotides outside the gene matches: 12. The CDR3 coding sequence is TGCGCCAGCAGGGTCGGGACTAGCGCTTTAGTACAAGAGACCCAGTACTTC. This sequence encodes CASRVGTSALVQETQYF.

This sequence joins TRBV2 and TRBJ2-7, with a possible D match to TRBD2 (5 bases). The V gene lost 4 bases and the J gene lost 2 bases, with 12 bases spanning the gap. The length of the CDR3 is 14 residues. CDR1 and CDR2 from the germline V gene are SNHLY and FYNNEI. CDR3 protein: CASSGGGLTYEQYF. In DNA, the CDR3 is TGTGCCAGCAGTGGCGGAGGCCTCACCTACGAGCAGTACTTC.

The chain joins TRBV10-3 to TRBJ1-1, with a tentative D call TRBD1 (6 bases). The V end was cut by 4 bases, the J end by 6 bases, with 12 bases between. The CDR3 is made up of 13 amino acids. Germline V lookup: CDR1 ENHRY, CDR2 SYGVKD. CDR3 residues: CAISAREGAEAFF. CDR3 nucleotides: TGTGCCATCAGTGCAAGAGAGGGGGCTGAAGCTTTCTTT.

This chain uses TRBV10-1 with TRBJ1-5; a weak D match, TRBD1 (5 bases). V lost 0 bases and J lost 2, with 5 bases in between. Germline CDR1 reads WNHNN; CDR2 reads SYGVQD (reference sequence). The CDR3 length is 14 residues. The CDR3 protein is CASSESGGNQPQHF. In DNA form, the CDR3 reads TGCGCCAGCAGTGAGTCAGGGGGCAATCAGCCCCAGCATTTT.

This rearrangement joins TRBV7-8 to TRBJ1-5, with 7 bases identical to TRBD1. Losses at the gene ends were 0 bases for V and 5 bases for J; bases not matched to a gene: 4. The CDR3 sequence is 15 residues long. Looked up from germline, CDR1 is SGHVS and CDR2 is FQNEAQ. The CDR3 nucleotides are TGTGCCAGCAGCTTAGCTGCGACAGGGCATCAGCCCCAGCATTTT. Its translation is CASSLAATGHQPQHF.

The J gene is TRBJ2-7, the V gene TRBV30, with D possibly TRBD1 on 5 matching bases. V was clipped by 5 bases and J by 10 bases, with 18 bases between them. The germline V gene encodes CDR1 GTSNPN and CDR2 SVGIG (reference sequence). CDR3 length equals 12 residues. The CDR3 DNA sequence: TGTGCCTGGGGGGTGCAGGGCCCCGGACAGTACTTC. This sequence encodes CAWGVQGPGQYF.

This CDR3 reads CASSRDSADTQYF. The CDR3 nucleotides are TGTGCCAGTAGTAGGGACTCGGCTGATACGCAGTATTTT. The chain employs TRBV19 and TRBJ2-3, with D maybe TRBD2 (6 bases). This CDR3 has 13 residues. V was clipped by 4 bases and J by 6 bases, with 11 bases between them. Germline CDR1 reads LNHDA; CDR2 reads SQIVND (reference sequence). The whole variable domain, remainder taken from reference TRBV19 and TRBJ2-3, is DGGITQSPKYLFRKEGQNVTLSCEQNLNHDAMYWYRQDPGQGLRLIYYSQIVNDFQKGDIAEGYSVSREKKESFPLTVTSAQKNPTAFYLCASSRDSADTQYFGPGTRLTVL.

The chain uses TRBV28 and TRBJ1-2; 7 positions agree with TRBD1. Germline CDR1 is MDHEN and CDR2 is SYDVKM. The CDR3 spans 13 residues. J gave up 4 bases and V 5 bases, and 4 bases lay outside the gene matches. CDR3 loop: CASSEQGIYGYTF. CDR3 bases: TGTGCCAGCAGTGAACAGGGGATCTATGGCTACACCTTC.

The chain's CDR3 is CASRILSSGHEQFF. CDR3 coding DNA: TGTGCCAGCAGGATATTGAGTAGCGGTCATGAGCAGTTCTTC. This chain links TRBV6-1 with TRBJ2-1, with a weak D call TRBD2 (6 bases). This CDR3 region has 14 residues. The germline V gene has CDR1 MNHNS and CDR2 SASEGT. Trimming pared 6 bases from V and 8 bases from J, leaving 17 bases between.

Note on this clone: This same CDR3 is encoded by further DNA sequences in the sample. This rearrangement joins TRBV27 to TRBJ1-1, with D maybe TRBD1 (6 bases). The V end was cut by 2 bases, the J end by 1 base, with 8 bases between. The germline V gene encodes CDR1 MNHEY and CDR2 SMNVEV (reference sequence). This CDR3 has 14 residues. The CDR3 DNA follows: TGTGCCAGCAGTTTAGGGGGCAGGAACACTGAAGCTTTCTTT. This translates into CASSLGGRNTEAFF.

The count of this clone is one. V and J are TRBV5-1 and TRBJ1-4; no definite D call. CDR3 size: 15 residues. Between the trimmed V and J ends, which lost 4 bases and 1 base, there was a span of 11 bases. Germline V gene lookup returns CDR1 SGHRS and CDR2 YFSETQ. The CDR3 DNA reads TGCGCCAGCAGCCCTCCGGGTGGAACTAATGAAAAACTGTTTTTT. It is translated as CASSPPGGTNEKLFF.

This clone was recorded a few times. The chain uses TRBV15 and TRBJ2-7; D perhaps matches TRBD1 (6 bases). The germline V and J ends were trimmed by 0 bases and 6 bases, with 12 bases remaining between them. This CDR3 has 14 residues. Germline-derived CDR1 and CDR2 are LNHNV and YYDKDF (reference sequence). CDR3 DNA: TGTGCCACCAGCAGAGACAGGGGTCCCTCCGAGCAGTACTTC. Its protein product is CATSRDRGPSEQYF.

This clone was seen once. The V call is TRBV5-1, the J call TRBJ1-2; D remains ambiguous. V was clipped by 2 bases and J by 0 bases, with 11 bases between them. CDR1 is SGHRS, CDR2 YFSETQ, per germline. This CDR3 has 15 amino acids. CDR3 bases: TGCGCCAGCAGCTTTGGCCCGGGGACTAACTATGGCTACACCTTC. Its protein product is CASSFGPGTNYGYTF. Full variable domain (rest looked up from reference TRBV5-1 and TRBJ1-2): KAGVTQTPRYLIKTRGQQVTLSCSPISGHRSVSWYQQTPGQGLQFLFEYFSETQRNKGNFPGRFSGRQFSNSRSEMNVSTLELGDSALYLCASSFGPGTNYGYTFGSGTRLTVV.

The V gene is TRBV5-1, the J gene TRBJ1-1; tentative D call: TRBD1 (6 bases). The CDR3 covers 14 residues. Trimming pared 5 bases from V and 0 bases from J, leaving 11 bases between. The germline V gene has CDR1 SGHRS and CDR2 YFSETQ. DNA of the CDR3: TGCGCCAGCAGGGGGGACACAATGAACACTGAAGCTTTCTTT. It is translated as CASRGDTMNTEAFF.

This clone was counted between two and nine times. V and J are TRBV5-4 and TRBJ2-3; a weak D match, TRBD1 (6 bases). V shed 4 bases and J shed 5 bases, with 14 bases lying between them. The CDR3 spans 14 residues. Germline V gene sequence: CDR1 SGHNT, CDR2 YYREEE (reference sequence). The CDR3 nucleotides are TGTGCCAGCAGCGCCGGGACAATTGAAGATACGCAGTATTTT. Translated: CASSAGTIEDTQYF. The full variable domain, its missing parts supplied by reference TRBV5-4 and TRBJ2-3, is ETGVTQSPTHLIKTRGQQVTLRCSSQSGHNTVSWYQQALGQGPQFIFQYYREEENGRGNFPPRFSGLQFPNYSSELNVNALELDDSALYLCASSAGTIEDTQYFGPGTRLTVL.

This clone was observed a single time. The CDR3 bases are TGTGCCAGCAGCTTAGGCGCATACACCGGGGAGCTGTTTTTT. It encodes CASSLGAYTGELFF. The V gene is TRBV11-3, the J gene TRBJ2-2; no definite D call. Germline lookup yields CDR1 SGHNT and CDR2 YENEEA. The CDR3 has 14 residues. The ends were cut back, 1 base at V and 3 bases at J, with 6 bases in the middle.

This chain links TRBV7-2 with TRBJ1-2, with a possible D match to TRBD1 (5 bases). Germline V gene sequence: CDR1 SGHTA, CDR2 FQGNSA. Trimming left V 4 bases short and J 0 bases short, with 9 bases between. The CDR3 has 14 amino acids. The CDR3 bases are TGTGCCAGCAGCTATGACAGTTCTAACTATGGCTACACCTTC. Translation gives CASSYDSSNYGYTF.

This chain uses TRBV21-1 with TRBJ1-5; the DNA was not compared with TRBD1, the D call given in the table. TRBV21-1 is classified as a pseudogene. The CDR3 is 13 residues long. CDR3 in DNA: TGTGCCAGGGCCCGGGACACCAATCAGCCCCAGCATTTT. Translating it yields CARARDTNQPQHF.

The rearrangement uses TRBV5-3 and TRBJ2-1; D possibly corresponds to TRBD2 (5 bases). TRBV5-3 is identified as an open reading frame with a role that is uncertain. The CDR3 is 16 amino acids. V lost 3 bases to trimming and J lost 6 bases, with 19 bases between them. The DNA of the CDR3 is TGTGCCAGAAGCTCCTCACGCGGGTTATGGAGCAATGAGCAGTTCTTC. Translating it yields CARSSSRGLWSNEQFF.